Listed here are 9 T cell receptor beta chains from one sample, sequenced in a study of shared clonotypes between healthy human individuals. The assay was immunoSEQ multiplex PCR, and TCRdb's table has in-frame clones only and misses some. The sample gives millions of clones, roughly 96% of which show up once; about 0.13% is in the top ten. Sample: naive CD4+ T cells sorted from blood. As for subset: CD45RA+ positively selected. Receptor source: a man aged 18 to 35 in good health.

V usage is TRBV7-9 and J usage is TRBJ2-7; D not resolved. The V end lost 2 bases, the J end lost 2 bases, and 13 bases lay between the germline ends. The germline V gene encodes CDR1 SEHNR and CDR2 FQNEAQ (reference sequence). The CDR3 loop spans 15 amino acids. The CDR3 sequence: CASSLTAVTTYEQYF. The CDR3 DNA reads TGTGCCAGCAGCTTAACCGCCGTTACAACCTACGAGCAGTACTTC.

The rearrangement joins TRBV28 to TRBJ1-6, with 7 nucleotides matching TRBD1. The germline gives CDR1 MDHEN, CDR2 SYDVKM. CDR3 length: 15 amino acids. With 3 bases clipped from V and 6 bases from J, the junction kept 5 bases outside the gene matches. This CDR3 reads CASSLTHRGNSPLHF. CDR3 sequence (DNA): TGTGCCAGCAGTTTGACCCACAGGGGTAATTCACCCCTCCACTTT.

The table lists this clone with a count of one. The chain joins TRBV5-1 to TRBJ2-7; TRBD1 or TRBD2 may be the D gene (5 bases each). The V end was cut by 5 bases, the J end by 2 bases, with 17 bases between. Germline V gives CDR1 SGHRS, CDR2 YFSETQ. This CDR3 region has 15 residues. CDR3 loop: CASRPGAGEAYEQYF. For the CDR3, the DNA is TGCGCCAGCAGGCCCGGGGCAGGCGAAGCCTACGAGCAGTACTTC.

The genes are TRBV18 and TRBJ2-3, with 9 positions matching TRBD2. J lost 4 bases, V lost 3 bases, and 11 bases had no gene match. The germline CDR1 and CDR2 sequences are KGHSH and LQKENI. This CDR3 comprises 17 residues. CDR3 region: CASSPSSGSLGADTQYF. The CDR3, as DNA: TGTGCCAGCTCACCGAGTAGCGGGAGTCTTGGTGCAGATACGCAGTATTTT.

The genes are TRBV7-8 and TRBJ2-1, with 10 bases that match TRBD2. This CDR3 comprises 15 residues. Looked up from germline, CDR1 is SGHVS and CDR2 is FQNEAQ. Unmatched junction bases numbered 6, after V lost 4 bases and J lost 6 bases. The CDR3 nucleotides read TGTGCCAGCAGCTCCCTGGGACTAGCGCCCAATGAGCAGTTCTTC. It encodes CASSSLGLAPNEQFF.

The count of this clone is one. This chain joins TRBV28 and TRBJ2-7; no definite D call. Trimming pared 7 bases from V and 0 bases from J, leaving 7 bases between. Germline V gene sequence: CDR1 MDHEN, CDR2 SYDVKM. CDR3 size: 12 residues. The CDR3 DNA is TGTGCCAGCAAACGGAGCTCCTACGAGCAGTACTTC. Translated: CASKRSSYEQYF.

V gene TRBV2 combines with J gene TRBJ1-1; no definite D call. The CDR3 sequence is 13 residues long. Trimming removed 7 bases from V and 4 bases from J, with 13 bases in between. Looked up from germline, CDR1 is SNHLY and CDR2 is FYNNEI. The CDR3 spells CASTPRVSTEAFF. For the CDR3, the DNA is TGTGCCAGCACCCCCCGGGTCTCCACTGAAGCTTTCTTT.

This chain uses TRBV19 with TRBJ1-1, with TRBD1 identical over 7 bases. The CDR3 has 14 residues. Germline V gives CDR1 LNHDA, CDR2 SQIVND (reference sequence). The J segment lost 0 bases and the V segment lost 9 bases, leaving 7 bases of the junction unmatched. The CDR3 sequence: CASHAGGLNTEAFF. CDR3 bases: TGTGCCAGCCATGCAGGGGGGCTGAACACTGAAGCTTTCTTT.

Concerning this clone: A junction boundary mismatches the germline segment, possibly from a read error. This chain uses TRBV7-9 with TRBJ1-6; D call uncertain. In germline, CDR1 is SEHNR, CDR2 FQNEAQ (reference sequence). The CDR3 length is 12 residues. CDR3 region: CASSLIYRLPNF. CDR3 DNA sequence: TGTGCCAGCAGCTTAATTTATAGGCTACCAAACTTT. Variable domain in full (rest from reference TRBV7-9 and TRBJ1-6): DTGVSQNPRHKITKRGQNVTFRCDPISEHNRLYWYRQTLGQGPEFLTYFQNEAQLEKSRLLSDRFSAERPKGSFSTLEIQRTEQGDSAMYLCASSLIYRLPNFGNGTRLTVT.